Given below is one T cell receptor beta chain in context. This entry comes from a study of T cells after posttransplantation cyclophosphamide. Sequenced by immunoSEQ multiplex PCR; TCRdb stores in-frame clones only, minus some. Seen here are around 23,000 clones, roughly 98% observed once, and the top ten hold around 0.15%. The source is a man in his forties in good health, CMV-negative, and a related stem cell transplant donor. The sequenced sample was naive CD8+ T cells sorted from PBMCs.

The CDR3 sequence: CASSPGSLGSYEQYF. The CDR3 nucleotides read TGTGCCAGCAGCCCAGGGTCTTTGGGCTCCTACGAGCAGTACTTC. The V gene is TRBV5-4, the J gene TRBJ2-7, with a possible D match to TRBD1 (5 bases). V was trimmed by 4 bases and J by 0 bases, leaving 14 bases between them. Germline values: CDR1 SGHNT, CDR2 YYREEE (reference sequence). This CDR3 region has 15 residues.